This T cell receptor (beta chain) is drawn from a study of neurological immune-mediated disorders. Points from the study as a whole: No expanded-clone CDR3 amino acid sequence recurred across subjects, suggesting private TCR-beta repertoires. HTLV-1-associated myelopathy had the most TCR clonal expansion, and multiple sclerosis had the least, less than healthy controls.

As for time point: longitudinal time-point 1 (baseline). Unsorted libraries came from 2 million PBMCs stored at -80 °C. There are many counts of this clonotype. Its antigen is not identified. This CDR3 contains 16 residues. The germline V gene has CDR1 MDHEN and CDR2 SYDVKM. V was shortened by 8 bases and J by 4 bases, with 21 bases between the two germline ends. The cDNA was produced through 5'RACE with 10-nucleotide random UMIs. TCRdb re-derived calls from the 5' RACE reads in MiXCR, one entry per CDR3 protein. The data show about 71,000 distinct CDR3 sequences, approximately 14% seen once. The genes are TRBV28 and TRBJ2-1; TRBD1 might be the D (5 bases). This clonotype originated in a female donor with HTLV-1-associated myelopathy (HAM/TSP). The sample was PBMCs. DNA of the CDR3: TGTGCCAGCCCCCCGGTGCGGCAGGGCGGATACAATGAGCAGTTCTTC. Translation gives CASPPVRQGGYNEQFF.